These 4 T cell receptor beta chains originate from one sample sequenced in a study of cytomegalovirus exposure and HLA in healthy donors. Primers included in the PCR were 60 Vbeta and 13 Jbeta primers. The protocol was immunoSEQ multiplex PCR, while the TCRdb copy is restricted to in-frame clones and leaves out a portion. The profile shows some 65,000 clones, around 80% of them singletons. Sequenced input: PBMCs. All receptors come from a girl aged 5 to 17 in good health and CMV-seropositive.

This chain uses TRBV29-1 with TRBJ2-7; the D gene is possibly TRBD1 (6 bases). V lost 1 base and J lost 2, with 6 bases in between. The CDR3 consists of 12 residues. CDR1 and CDR2 from the germline V gene are SQVTM and ANQGSEA. The chain's CDR3 is CSVEAGAYEQYF. Written as DNA, the CDR3 is TGCAGCGTTGAAGCAGGGGCCTACGAGCAGTACTTC.

The chain carries TRBV9 and TRBJ2-3; D ambiguous. Deletions cut 2 bases from V and 3 bases from J, with 7 bases between. The V gene's germline CDR1 is SGDLS and CDR2 YYNGEE. The CDR3 runs to 13 residues. This CDR3 reads CASSVAATDTQYF. The CDR3 DNA is TGTGCCAGCAGCGTGGCCGCTACAGATACGCAGTATTTT.

The chain carries TRBV27 and TRBJ2-7, with TRBD1 matching 7 bases. CDR1 is MNHEY, CDR2 SMNVEV, per germline (reference sequence). The CDR3 loop spans 14 amino acids. The J segment lost 0 bases and the V segment lost 8 bases, leaving 7 bases of the junction unmatched. The CDR3 region has the DNA TGTGCCAGCCGACCCGGGACAGTCTCCTACGAGCAGTACTTC. Translated, it gives CASRPGTVSYEQYF.

This clone was counted only a few times. The V and J genes are TRBV4-1 and TRBJ1-1; 9 bases align to TRBD1. V trimming: 1 base; J trimming: 0 bases; junction bases outside the gene matches: 6. Germline V gene lookup returns CDR1 MGHRA and CDR2 YSYEKL. The CDR3 totals 17 residues. Here the CDR3 reads CASSQGDGQGMNTEAFF. DNA of the CDR3: TGCGCCAGCAGCCAAGGTGACGGACAGGGGATGAACACTGAAGCTTTCTTT.